A selection of T cell receptor beta chains follows, all from one sample in a study of beta chain features in type 1 diabetes. Profiling relied on immunoSEQ multiplex PCR, and the TCRdb table lists in-frame clones only, not all of them. This sample yields under 400,000 clones, of which around 15% are seen a single time; 6.7% belongs to the top ten. The material sequenced was central memory CD4+ T cells from blood. The receptors stem from a man aged 25 to 45 in good health. The conserved cysteine and the conserved F or W are not part of the CDR3 here. Each record gives: D gene, V gene, CDR3 protein. A D gene is named only where the DNA matches it firmly.

NA,TRBV29-1,SAGDSSGANVLT
TRBD1,TRBV5-6,ASSPTGQGEDTQY
NA,TRBV18,ASSRDGIRTDTQY
NA,TRBV19,AIGNLGTEAF
NA,TRBV27,ASSLDGSEY
TRBD2,TRBV11-2,ASRTLAGSYNEQF
NA,TRBV5-1,ASSLAGTKQETQY
NA,TRBV4-3,ASSQGRQAQETQY
TRBD1,TRBV6-6,ASRPDRGYQAQH
NA,TRBV6-1,ASSEARTVTVYNEQF
NA,TRBV5-1,ASSPGDRKNTEAF
NA,TRBV4-1,ASSREIQSNQPQH
NA,TRBV7-2,ASSWSESYEQY
NA,TRBV4-1,ASSQPGLNTEAF
NA,TRBV7-2,ASSGGKFASTDTQY
NA,TRBV2,ASSGASGANVLT
TRBD1,TRBV4-1,ASSLRQGESTDTQY
NA,TRBV7-9,ASGQASAGVTIY
NA,TRBV11-2,ASSLGSTDTQY
NA,TRBV10-3,ALRPGEKNTEAF
TRBD1,TRBV5-1,ASSLQGSTEAF
TRBD1,TRBV30,AWRGGRYGYT
TRBD1,TRBV7-2,ASSGTGSTGELF
NA,TRBV4-1,ASSGQPQETQY
NA,TRBV6-5,ASSYSLAGAGNTIY
TRBD1,TRBV5-4,ASSGDSQLGQSSYEQY
NA,TRBV4-3,ASSQDLGRATGELF
TRBD2,TRBV11-3,ASSLGTSNYQTQY
NA,TRBV6-6,ASSTVRENEQF
NA,TRBV6-1,ASRGNTEAF
NA,TRBV5-1,ASSPGGVSVETQY
NA,TRBV30,AWSQGQGTQETQY
NA,TRBV4-2,ASSQVLAVYNEQF
NA,TRBV6-5,ASSWGRQTAYEQY
NA,TRBV15,ATSSMRQQETQY
NA,TRBV6-6,ATASTDTQY
NA,TRBV7-2,ASSFQSSSGYT
NA,TRBV27,ASSLSRAVNEQF
NA,TRBV5-6,ASSSGRDTQY
NA,TRBV5-4,ASSSQLTGTLYGYT
TRBD2,TRBV5-6,ASSRVAGGSDTQY
NA,TRBV18,ASSPPMNTPQETQY
NA,TRBV14,ASSLRRTAGMEDTQY